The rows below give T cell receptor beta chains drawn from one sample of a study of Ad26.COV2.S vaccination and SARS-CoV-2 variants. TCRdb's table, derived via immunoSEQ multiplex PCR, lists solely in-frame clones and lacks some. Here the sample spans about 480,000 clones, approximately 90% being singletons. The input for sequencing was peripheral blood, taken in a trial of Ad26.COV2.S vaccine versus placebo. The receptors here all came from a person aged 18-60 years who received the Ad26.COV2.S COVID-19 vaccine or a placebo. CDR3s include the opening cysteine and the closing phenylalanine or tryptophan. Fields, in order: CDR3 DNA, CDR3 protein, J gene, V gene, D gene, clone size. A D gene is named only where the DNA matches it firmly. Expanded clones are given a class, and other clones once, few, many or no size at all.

TGTGCCAGCAGCCAAGAATCCCGGATGGGTTGGGGGTCGGCAGATACGCAGTATTTT | CASSQESRMGWGSADTQYF | TRBJ2-3 | TRBV14 | . | .
TGCGCCAGCAGCGTAGGACAGGGTGACACTGAAGCTTTCTTT | CASSVGQGDTEAFF | TRBJ1-1 | TRBV5-1 | TRBD1 | .
TGCAGTGCTAGTACCTGGTCGAGGTGGACCTACGAGCAGTACTTC | CSASTWSRWTYEQYF | TRBJ2-7 | TRBV20-1 | . | .
TGTGCCAGCACCCGTGGAGACACCATATATTTT | CASTRGDTIYF | TRBJ1-3 | TRBV3-1/TRBV3-2 | . | .
TGTGCCAGCAGCCAGAGAGGGACAGTTCCCATGAACACTGAAGCTTTCTTT | CASSQRGTVPMNTEAFF | TRBJ1-1 | TRBV4-2 | TRBD1 | .
TGTGCCAGCAGTGAATTGACAGGGCTGAAAAACGAGCAGTACTTC | CASSELTGLKNEQYF | TRBJ2-7 | TRBV6-1 | TRBD1 | once
TGTGCCAGCAGCTTCGACAGGAGCTCCTACAATGAGCAGTTCTTC | CASSFDRSSYNEQFF | TRBJ2-1 | TRBV7-2 | . | .
TGTGCCAGCAGCCCCTGGACTAGCGGGGAGACCCAGTACTTC | CASSPWTSGETQYF | TRBJ2-5 | TRBV3-1/TRBV3-2 | TRBD2 | once
TGTGCCAGCAGCTTGGGGGGCGAGCAGTACTTC | CASSLGGEQYF | TRBJ2-7 | TRBV5-4 | . | few
TGTGCCAGCAGCAAAGGACAGGGTAATATGAACACTGAAGCTTTCTTT | CASSKGQGNMNTEAFF | TRBJ1-1 | TRBV5-8 | TRBD1 | .
TGTGCCAGCAGGGGGACTACCCTCGCGGGGGATACGCAGTATTTT | CASRGTTLAGDTQYF | TRBJ2-3 | TRBV28 | TRBD2 | .
TGTGCCAGCAGTTTCCGTCGAGGTCGCAATGAGCAGTTCTTC | CASSFRRGRNEQFF | TRBJ2-1 | TRBV28 | . | .
TGTGCCAGCAGGCCTCGGACTAGCGGCACAGATACGCAGTATTTT | CASRPRTSGTDTQYF | TRBJ2-3 | TRBV5-4 | TRBD2 | .
TGTGCCAGCAGTTTATATGCGGGAGGGGCCAACGTCCTGACTTTC | CASSLYAGGANVLTF | TRBJ2-6 | TRBV28 | . | .
TGCAGCGTCGGCCTCATGACAGGGAGTGAGACCCAGTACTTC | CSVGLMTGSETQYF | TRBJ2-5 | TRBV29-1 | TRBD1 | .
TGTGCAGGGGTGGGGAACACTGAAGCTTTCTTT | CAGVGNTEAFF | TRBJ1-1 | TRBV30 | . | .
TGTGCCAGCAGCTTAGGCGGGGCGGGGGCCTCCAATCAGCCCCAGCATTTT | CASSLGGAGASNQPQHF | TRBJ1-5 | TRBV11-2 | . | .
TGTGCCAGCAGCTCCGGGACAGGGGATGTCTACGAGCAGTACTTC | CASSSGTGDVYEQYF | TRBJ2-7 | TRBV13 | TRBD1 | many
TGTGCCAGCAGTCGAGGGGGTAGCAATCAGCCCCAGCATTTT | CASSRGGSNQPQHF | TRBJ1-5 | TRBV27 | . | .
TGTGCCAGCAGCCCAAGGACAGGAGGATCGGACACTGAAGCTTTCTTT | CASSPRTGGSDTEAFF | TRBJ1-1 | TRBV7-9 | TRBD1 | .
TGTGCCAGCAGCTTAGGACAAGCGCTCGGGAGGGGGGAGACCCAGTACTTC | CASSLGQALGRGETQYF | TRBJ2-5 | TRBV7-2 | TRBD2 | .
TGTGCCAGCAGCTCCTCGGGGGGGATAGGAGCTTTCTTT | CASSSSGGIGAFF | TRBJ1-1 | TRBV7-9 | . | .
TGTGCCAGCAGCCTGTTGCCTAACTACGAGCAGTACTTC | CASSLLPNYEQYF | TRBJ2-7 | TRBV7-8 | . | .
TGTGCCAGCAGCTTAACGGGAGGGTACAATGAGCAGTTCTTC | CASSLTGGYNEQFF | TRBJ2-1 | TRBV7-2 | TRBD2 | .